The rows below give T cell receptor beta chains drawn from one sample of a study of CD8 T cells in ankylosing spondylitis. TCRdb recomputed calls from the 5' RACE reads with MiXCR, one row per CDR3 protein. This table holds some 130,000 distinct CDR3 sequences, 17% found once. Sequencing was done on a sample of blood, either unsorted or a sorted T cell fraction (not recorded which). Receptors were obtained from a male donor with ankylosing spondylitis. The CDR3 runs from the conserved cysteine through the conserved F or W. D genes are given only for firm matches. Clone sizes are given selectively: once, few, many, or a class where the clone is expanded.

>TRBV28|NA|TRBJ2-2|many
CASSLAGNTGELFF
TGTGCCAGCAGTTTAGCAGGGAACACCGGGGAGCTGTTTTTT
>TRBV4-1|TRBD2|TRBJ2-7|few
CASSHGTSGGSYEQYF
TGCGCCAGCAGCCACGGGACTAGCGGGGGCTCCTACGAGCAGTACTTC
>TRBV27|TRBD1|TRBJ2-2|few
CASSLPGQGDTGELFF
TGTGCCAGCTCTCTTCCGGGACAGGGTGACACCGGGGAGCTGTTTTTT
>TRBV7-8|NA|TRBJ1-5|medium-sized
CASSLERGPSQPQHF
TGTGCCAGCAGCCTTGAACGGGGGCCGAGTCAGCCCCAGCATTTT
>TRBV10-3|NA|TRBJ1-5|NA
CAISESQGSIQPQHF
TGTGCCATCAGTGAGTCTCAGGGATCTATTCAGCCCCAGCATTTT
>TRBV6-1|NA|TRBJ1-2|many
CASSTYRQVYLNGYTF
TGTGCCAGCAGTACCTATCGACAGGTTTACTTGAATGGCTACACCTTC
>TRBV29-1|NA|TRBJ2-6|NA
CSVYEAGANVLTF
TGCAGCGTTTATGAAGCTGGGGCCAACGTCCTGACTTTC
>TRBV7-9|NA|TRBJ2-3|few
CASTPKELSTDTQYF
TGTGCCAGCACCCCAAAGGAGTTGAGCACAGATACGCAGTATTTT
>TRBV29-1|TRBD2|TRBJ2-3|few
CSVEDWTSGRAASTDTQYF
TGCAGCGTTGAAGATTGGACTAGCGGGAGGGCCGCTAGCACAGATACGCAGTATTTT
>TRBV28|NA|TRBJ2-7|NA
CASSFSTDPYEQYF
TGTGCCAGCAGTTTTTCGACCGATCCCTACGAGCAGTACTTC
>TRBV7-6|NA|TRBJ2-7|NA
CASSLGFLSGAPYEQYF
TGTGCCAGCAGCTTAGGGTTCCTGAGCGGAGCCCCCTACGAGCAGTACTTC
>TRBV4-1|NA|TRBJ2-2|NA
CASSQATVTPGGELFF
TGCGCCAGCAGTCAAGCCACTGTTACACCGGGCGGGGAGCTGTTTTTT
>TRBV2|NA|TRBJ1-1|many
CASNNRPEAFF
TGTGCCAGCAATAACAGGCCTGAAGCTTTCTTT
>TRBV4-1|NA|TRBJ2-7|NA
CASSQHDSAGVYEQYF
TGCGCCAGCAGCCAACACGACTCGGCGGGCGTCTACGAGCAGTACTTC
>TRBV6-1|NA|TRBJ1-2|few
CASIPGPLLNYYGYTF
TGTGCCAGCATTCCAGGTCCCCTTCTAAACTACTATGGCTACACCTTC
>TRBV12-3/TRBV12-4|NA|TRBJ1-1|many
CASRPVAGGTEAFF
TGTGCCAGTCGTCCGGTGGCGGGTGGCACTGAAGCTTTCTTT
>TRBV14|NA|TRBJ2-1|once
CASSVNFRSSYNEQFF
TGTGCCAGCAGCGTTAACTTCCGAAGCTCCTACAATGAGCAGTTCTTC
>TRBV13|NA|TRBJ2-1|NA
CASSLEGTDSEFF
TGTGCCAGCAGCTTAGAAGGGACTGACTCAGAGTTCTTC
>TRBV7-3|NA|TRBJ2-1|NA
CASSLPGTERDEQFF
TGTGCCAGCAGCTTACCTGGAACCGAGAGGGATGAGCAGTTCTTC
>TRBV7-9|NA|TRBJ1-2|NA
CASSLAGTWGYTF
TGTGCCAGCAGCTTAGCAGGGACGTGGGGCTACACCTTC
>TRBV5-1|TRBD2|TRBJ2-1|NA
CASTWTSGLNNEQFF
TGCGCCAGCACATGGACTAGCGGACTTAACAATGAGCAGTTCTTC
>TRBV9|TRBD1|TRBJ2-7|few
CASSASSGTGSDEQYF
TGTGCCAGCAGCGCCTCCTCCGGGACAGGGAGCGACGAGCAGTACTTC
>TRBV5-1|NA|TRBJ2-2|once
CASRGSGTGELFF
TGCGCCAGCAGAGGGAGCGGGACCGGGGAGCTGTTTTTT
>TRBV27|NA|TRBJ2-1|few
CASSYGLSRYNEQFF
TGTGCCAGCAGTTACGGCCTCAGCCGTTACAATGAGCAGTTCTTC
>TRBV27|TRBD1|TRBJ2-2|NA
CASSGQGAGELFF
TGTGCCAGCAGTGGACAGGGCGCCGGGGAGCTGTTTTTT
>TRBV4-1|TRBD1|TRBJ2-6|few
CASSQRDRASSGANVLTF
TGCGCCAGCAGCCAACGGGACAGGGCAAGCTCTGGGGCCAACGTCCTGACTTTC
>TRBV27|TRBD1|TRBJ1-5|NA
CASSPQGGNQPQHF
TGTGCCAGCAGTCCACAGGGGGGCAATCAGCCCCAGCATTTT
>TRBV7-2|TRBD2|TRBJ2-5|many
CASSVASGRYQETQYF
TGTGCCAGCAGCGTAGCTAGCGGGAGGTACCAAGAGACCCAGTACTTC
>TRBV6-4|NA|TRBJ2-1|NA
CASSAGQYNEQFF
TGTGCCAGCAGCGCGGGACAGTACAATGAGCAGTTCTTC
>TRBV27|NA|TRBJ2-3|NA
CASSGQGGGRTDTQYF
TGTGCCAGCAGTGGACAAGGAGGGGGCCGGACAGATACGCAGTATTTT
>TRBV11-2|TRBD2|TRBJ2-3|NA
CASSSPFLAGGDTDTQYF
TGTGCCAGCAGCTCACCTTTCCTAGCGGGAGGGGACACAGATACGCAGTATTTT
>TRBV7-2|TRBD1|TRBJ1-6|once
CASSLGTGGRSPLHF
TGTGCCAGCAGCCTAGGGACAGGGGGACGTTCACCCCTCCACTTT
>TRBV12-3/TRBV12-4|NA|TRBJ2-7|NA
CASSLARTYEQYF
TGTGCCAGCAGTTTAGCTAGGACCTACGAGCAGTACTTC
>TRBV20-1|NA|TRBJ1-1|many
CSAHDGRITEAFF
TGCAGTGCTCACGACGGGAGGATCACTGAAGCTTTCTTT
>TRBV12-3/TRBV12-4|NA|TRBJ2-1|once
CASSFAATHNEQFF
TGTGCCAGCAGTTTCGCGGCAACCCACAATGAGCAGTTCTTC
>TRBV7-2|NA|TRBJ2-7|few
CASSLNREQYF
TGTGCCAGCAGCTTAAATCGCGAGCAGTACTTC
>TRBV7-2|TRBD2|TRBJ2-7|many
CASSLLAGEGTEQYF
TGTGCCAGCAGCCTACTAGCGGGAGAGGGGACCGAGCAGTACTTC
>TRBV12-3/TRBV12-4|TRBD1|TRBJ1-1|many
CASNTIAGQGGKNTEAFF
TGTGCCAGCAATACCATCGCCGGACAGGGAGGGAAGAACACTGAAGCTTTCTTT
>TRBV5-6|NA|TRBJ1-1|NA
CASSLRMNTEAFF
TGTGCCAGCAGCTTGAGGATGAACACTGAAGCTTTCTTT
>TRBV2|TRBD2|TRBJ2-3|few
CASSEAWRGLGTDTQYF
TGTGCCAGCAGTGAAGCGTGGCGGGGACTAGGCACAGATACGCAGTATTTT
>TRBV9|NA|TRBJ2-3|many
CASSVGWFSTDTQYF
TGTGCCAGCAGCGTAGGGTGGTTCAGCACAGATACGCAGTATTTT
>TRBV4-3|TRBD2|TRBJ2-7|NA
CASSQDVGTSGYYEQYF
TGCGCCAGCAGCCAAGATGTTGGGACTAGCGGGTACTACGAGCAGTACTTC
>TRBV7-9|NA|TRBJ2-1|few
CASSTRGGIEQFF
TGTGCCAGCAGCACTAGGGGGGGCATTGAGCAGTTCTTC
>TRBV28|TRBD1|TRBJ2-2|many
CASSSRGTGRTGELFF
TGTGCCAGCAGTTCCAGGGGGACAGGGAGAACCGGGGAGCTGTTTTTT
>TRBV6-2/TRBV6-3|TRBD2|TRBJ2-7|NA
CASSPSGTSGSIEQYF
TGTGCCAGCAGTCCCTCCGGGACTAGCGGGTCCATCGAGCAGTACTTC
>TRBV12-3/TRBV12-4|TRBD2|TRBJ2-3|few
CASSLAGEADTQYF
TGTGCCAGCAGCCTAGCGGGAGAGGCAGATACGCAGTATTTT
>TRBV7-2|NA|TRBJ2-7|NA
CASRGTSYEQYF
TGTGCCAGCAGAGGGACTTCCTACGAGCAGTACTTC
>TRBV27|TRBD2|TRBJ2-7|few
CASSFGTSGSYEQYF
TGTGCCAGCAGTTTCGGGACTAGCGGGAGCTACGAGCAGTACTTC
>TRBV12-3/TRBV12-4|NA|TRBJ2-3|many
CASSPGRISDTQYF
TGTGCCAGCAGTCCCGGACGAATCTCAGATACGCAGTATTTT
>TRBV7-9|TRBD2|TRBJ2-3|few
CASSLSGTSDQQYF
TGTGCCAGCAGCCTGTCCGGGACTAGCGACCAGCAGTATTTT
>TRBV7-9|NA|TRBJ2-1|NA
CASSLASNEQFF
TGTGCCAGCAGCTTAGCGAGCAATGAGCAGTTCTTC
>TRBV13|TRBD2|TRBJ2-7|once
CASSSTTSGSLRGSYEQYF
TGTGCCAGCAGCTCGACAACTAGCGGGAGCCTACGAGGCTCCTACGAGCAGTACTTC
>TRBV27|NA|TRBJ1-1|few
CASSSPSTEAFF
TGTGCCAGCAGTTCCCCTAGCACTGAAGCTTTCTTT
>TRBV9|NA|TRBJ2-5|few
CASSVGPGGETQYF
TGTGCCAGCAGCGTAGGTCCTGGGGGAGAGACCCAGTACTTC
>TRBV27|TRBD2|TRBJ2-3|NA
CASSLVLGTSGTDTQYF
TGTGCCAGCAGTTTAGTTCTTGGGACTAGTGGCACAGATACGCAGTATTTT
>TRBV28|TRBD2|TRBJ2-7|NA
CASRLGLASSYEQYF
TGTGCCAGCAGGTTGGGACTAGCGTCATCCTACGAGCAGTACTTC
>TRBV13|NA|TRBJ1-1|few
CASRFIRVANTEAFF
TGTGCCAGCAGATTTATCAGGGTGGCGAACACTGAAGCTTTCTTT